This T cell receptor (beta chain) was identified in a study of blood T cell repertoires in COVID-19. Study-level information: Acute-phase and convalescent COVID-19 samples originated in the United States, Italy and Spain.

Some clones are missing from TCRdb's copy, which holds only in-frame ones; the method was immunoSEQ multiplex PCR. This sample carries about 70,000 clones, around three quarters of them seen once, and the ten largest clones take 35%. Germline CDR1 and CDR2: LNHNV and YYDKDF (reference sequence). The CDR3 loop spans 17 amino acids. V lost 5 bases, J lost 4 bases, and 13 bases stayed unmatched. This clonotype was obtained from a woman between 65 and 79 years old with acute or convalescent COVID-19. The rearrangement uses TRBV15 and TRBJ2-5; TRBD2 aligns across 10 bases. The sequenced sample was peripheral blood. The CDR3 DNA follows: TGTGCCACCAGCCCGCTAAGCGGGAGGGCGGGCGTAGAGACCCAGTACTTC. The encoded protein is CATSPLSGRAGVETQYF.